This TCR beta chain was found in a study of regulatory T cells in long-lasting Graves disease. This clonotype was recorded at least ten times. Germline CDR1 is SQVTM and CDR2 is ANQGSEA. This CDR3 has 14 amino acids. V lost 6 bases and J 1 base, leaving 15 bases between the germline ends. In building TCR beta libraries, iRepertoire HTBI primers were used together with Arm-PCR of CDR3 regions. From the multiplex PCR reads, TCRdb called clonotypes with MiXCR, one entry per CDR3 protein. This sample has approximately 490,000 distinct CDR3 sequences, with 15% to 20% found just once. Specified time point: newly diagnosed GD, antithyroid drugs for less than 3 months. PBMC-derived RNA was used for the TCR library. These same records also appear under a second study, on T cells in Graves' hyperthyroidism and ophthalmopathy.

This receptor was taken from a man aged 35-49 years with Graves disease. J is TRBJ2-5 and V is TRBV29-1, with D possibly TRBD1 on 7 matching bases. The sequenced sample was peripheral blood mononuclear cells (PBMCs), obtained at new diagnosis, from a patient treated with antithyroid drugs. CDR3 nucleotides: TGCAGCGTGGCGCGGGACAGTCCCCAAGAGACCCAGTACTTC. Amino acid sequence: CSVARDSPQETQYF.